This T cell receptor (beta chain) was retrieved from a study of blood T cell repertoires in COVID-19. Self-reported history from a screening survey and questionnaire set each donor's cohort. The CDR3 is 17 residues long. The V gene end was trimmed by 5 bases and the J gene end by 2 bases; junction bases not matched to a gene: 12. Per the germline V gene, CDR1 is LNHNV and CDR2 is YYDKDF (reference sequence). In the original workflow: Nucleated cell counts were estimated from reference gene primer amplification. The repertoire was sequenced with immunoSEQ multiplex PCR; TCRdb's copy has only in-frame clones and lacks some. V and J calls and clone size are given by that table; D and trimming were obtained from the DNA. The sample includes hundreds of thousands of clones, about 85% of them seen just once.

Material for sequencing was PBMCs or T cells enriched from blood (not recorded which). The rearrangement links TRBV15 to TRBJ2-7; 10 nucleotides match TRBD1. The TCR sequence derives from a woman aged 50 to 60 who had recovered from COVID-19. The CDR3 sequence: CATSDERSGQGTYEQYF. In DNA form, the CDR3 reads TGTGCCACCAGCGACGAAAGATCGGGACAGGGGACCTACGAGCAGTACTTC.